This T cell receptor beta chain was recovered during a study of shared clonotypes between healthy human individuals. Study overall: Ranging from 18 to 49 in age, donors were two women and a few men.

Findings of the study overall: Among donors, clonotype sharing was expected to be affected by sequencing depth.

TCRdb keeps only in-frame clones here, not all; method: immunoSEQ multiplex PCR. The profile shows some 2.1 million clones, 85% to 95% of them singletons. About this clone itself: Its specificity is unknown.

CDR1 and CDR2 from the germline V gene are MNHNY and SVGAGI (reference sequence). The CDR3 is 14 amino acids. V gave up 2 bases and J gave up 7 bases; unmatched junction bases: 2. Healthy adults negative for HIV, lacking recent acute infections or vaccinations, served as donors. The sequencing sample was made of naive CD4+ T cells sorted from blood. Subset denoted: CD45RA+ positively selected. The receptor's source is a man aged 18-30 years in good health. This rearrangement joins TRBV6-6 to TRBJ1-6; TRBD1 aligns across 7 bases. The CDR3 DNA sequence: TGTGCCAGCAGTTACGGGACAGCGAATTCACCCCTCCACTTT. Translating it yields CASSYGTANSPLHF.